These 32 T cell receptor beta chains originate from one sample sequenced in a study of PD-L1 blockade in urothelial cancer. Assay used: immunoSEQ multiplex PCR; TCRdb lists only in-frame clones, some missing. This sample has 95,000 to 130,000 clones, with around 88% found just once. Sample time point: peripheral blood 6 weeks after treatment start. Sequencing used PBMCs, obtained around atezolizumab (anti-PD-L1) treatment. The source is a man aged 55 to 69 with urothelial cancer.

V usage is TRBV5-4 and J usage is TRBJ2-1; 7 nucleotides agree with TRBD2. Losses at the gene ends were 0 bases for V and 0 bases for J; bases not matched to a gene: 0. This CDR3 comprises 15 residues. Germline V lookup: CDR1 SGHNT, CDR2 YYREEE (reference sequence). The CDR3 coding sequence is TGTGCCAGCAGCTTGGAGCGGGACTCCTACAATGAGCAGTTCTTC. Amino acid sequence: CASSLERDSYNEQFF.

The V gene is TRBV5-6, the J gene TRBJ2-3; 7 bases match TRBD1. From germline, CDR1 is SGHDT and CDR2 YYEEEE. The CDR3 contains 15 residues. Losses at the gene ends were 5 bases for V and 4 bases for J; bases not matched to a gene: 10. The CDR3 is CASSHGQVSPDTQYF. The CDR3 nucleotides are TGTGCCAGCAGTCACGGACAGGTGAGTCCAGATACGCAGTATTTT.

This chain joins TRBV12-5 and TRBJ2-5, with TRBD2 matching 8 bases. CDR3 length: 18 residues. CDR1 LGHNT and CDR2 FRNRAP come from the germline V gene. V was clipped by 2 bases and J by 5 bases; unmatched bases: 16. The CDR3 nucleotides read TGTGCTAGTGGTTTGAGCGGGTCATGGGCGGGGGGTGTGGAGACCCAGTACTTC. This sequence encodes CASGLSGSWAGGVETQYF. The complete variable domain, with remaining parts taken from reference TRBV12-5 and TRBJ2-5, reads DARVTQTPRHKVTEMGQEVTMRCQPILGHNTVFWYRQTMMQGLELLAYFRNRAPLDDSGMPKDRFSAEMPDATLATLKIQPSEPRDSAVYFCASGLSGSWAGGVETQYFGPGTRLLVL.

Only one count was recorded for this clone. The rearrangement joins TRBV4-2 to TRBJ1-1; the D gene is possibly TRBD1 (5 bases). V was trimmed by 3 bases and J by 0 bases, leaving 23 bases between them. The germline gives CDR1 LGHNA, CDR2 YNFKEQ. There are 19 residues in the CDR3. This chain's CDR3 is CASSHTGKGVKVVNTEAFF. CDR3 nucleotide sequence: TGTGCCAGCAGCCACACCGGTAAAGGGGTAAAAGTTGTGAACACTGAAGCTTTCTTT.

The chain joins TRBV7-9 to TRBJ2-3, with TRBD2 matching over 8 bases. With 5 bases clipped from V and 5 bases from J, the junction kept 9 bases outside the gene matches. Germline CDR1 reads SEHNR; CDR2 reads FQNEAQ (reference sequence). This CDR3 spans 15 amino acids. DNA of the CDR3: TGTGCCAGCAGCCCCACGGGGGGGTATGGAGATACGCAGTATTTT. This gives the protein CASSPTGGYGDTQYF.

The chain links TRBV29-1 to TRBJ1-1; tentative D call: TRBD1 (6 bases). V was pared by 4 bases and J by 4 bases, with 7 bases between. This CDR3 region has 11 residues. Looked up from germline, CDR1 is SQVTM and CDR2 is ANQGSEA. CDR3 coding DNA: TGCAGCGTTGCAGGGGTCACTGAAGCTTTCTTT. Translating it yields CSVAGVTEAFF.

The rearrangement links TRBV5-1 to TRBJ2-2; D unclear. Trimming shortened V by 5 bases and J by 4 bases, and 12 bases separated the two germline ends. The germline CDR1 and CDR2 sequences are SGHRS and YFSETQ. The CDR3 sequence is 14 residues long. CDR3 coding DNA: TGCGCCAGCAGTACGCACCTCGGCACCGGGGAGCTGTTTTTT. It translates to CASSTHLGTGELFF.

The sample holds one count of this clone. The V gene is TRBV19, the J gene TRBJ1-5; possible D gene TRBD1, 6 bases. This CDR3 has 14 amino acids. V gave up 4 bases and J gave up 0 bases, with 7 bases separating them. Germline V gene data show CDR1 as LNHDA and CDR2 as SQIVND (reference sequence). In DNA, the CDR3 is TGTGCCAGTAGTAAGGGGGATAGCAATCAGCCCCAGCATTTT. Translating it yields CASSKGDSNQPQHF.

The rearrangement links TRBV7-8 to TRBJ1-1, with TRBD1 matching over 11 bases. This CDR3 is built from 14 residues. V trimming: 1 base; J trimming: 9 bases; junction bases outside the gene matches: 4. CDR1 SGHVS and CDR2 FQNEAQ come from the germline V gene. The CDR3 nucleotides are TGTGCCAGCAGCTTAGACAGGACAGGGGGCAAAGCTTTCTTT. Translation gives CASSLDRTGGKAFF.

The V gene is TRBV14, the J gene TRBJ2-1; D remains ambiguous. Germline loops: CDR1 SGHDN, CDR2 FVKESK. V was trimmed by 3 bases and J by 4 bases, leaving 13 bases between them. The CDR3 length is 15 residues. The CDR3 DNA reads as TGTGCCAGCAGCCACCCGGGTCCCTCGTACAATGAGCAGTTCTTC. It codes for CASSHPGPSYNEQFF.

The chain employs TRBV5-1 and TRBJ2-3; weak D call: TRBD1 (5 bases). The CDR3 extends over 14 amino acids. The V gene lost 4 bases and the J gene lost 1 base, with 10 bases spanning the gap. Germline assignment: CDR1 SGHRS and CDR2 YFSETQ. CDR3 loop: CASSRGSGTDTQYF. The CDR3 nucleotides read TGCGCCAGCAGCAGGGGCTCCGGCACAGATACGCAGTATTTT. The full variable domain, completed using reference TRBV5-1 and TRBJ2-3, is KAGVTQTPRYLIKTRGQQVTLSCSPISGHRSVSWYQQTPGQGLQFLFEYFSETQRNKGNFPGRFSGRQFSNSRSEMNVSTLELGDSALYLCASSRGSGTDTQYFGPGTRLTVL.

This clone was seen more than once but under ten times. The rearrangement uses TRBV19 and TRBJ2-1, with 7 bases fitting TRBD2. V gave up 0 bases and J gave up 7 bases; unmatched junction bases: 9. Germline loops: CDR1 LNHDA, CDR2 SQIVND (reference sequence). The CDR3 covers 16 residues. The CDR3 DNA follows: TGTGCCAGTAGTATAGATCTGGCTAGCGGCCTGAATGAGCAGTTCTTC. Translating it yields CASSIDLASGLNEQFF.

The CDR3 reads CASSQDVPGDQDTQYF. Written as DNA, the CDR3 is TGTGCCAGCAGCCAAGATGTACCGGGAGACCAAGATACGCAGTATTTT. The V call is TRBV4-2, the J call TRBJ2-3, with D perhaps TRBD2 (6 bases). There are 16 residues in the CDR3. V dropped 0 bases and J dropped 5 bases, with 15 bases sitting between them. The V gene's germline CDR1 is LGHNA and CDR2 YNFKEQ.

The chain has TRBV7-9 and TRBJ2-7; D might be TRBD2 (7 bases). The CDR3 is made up of 18 amino acids. Germline CDR1 and CDR2: SEHNR and FQNEAQ (reference sequence). Deletions cut 1 base from V and 4 bases from J, with 23 bases between. This chain's CDR3 is CASSLGGGGLSRVYEQYF. Here the CDR3 DNA reads TGTGCCAGCAGCTTAGGAGGGGGGGGCCTTTCGCGGGTATACGAGCAGTACTTC.

V gene TRBV5-6 combines with J gene TRBJ2-3; TRBD2 matches at 8 bases. The CDR3 covers 17 residues. Germline V CDR1 and CDR2: SGHDT, YYEEEE. J lost 2 bases, V lost 1 base, and 9 bases had no gene match. CDR3 nucleotide sequence: TGTGCCAGCAGCTTGTCTCTTAGCGGGGCCGACACAGATACGCAGTATTTT. Encoded protein: CASSLSLSGADTDTQYF.

The gene calls are TRBV10-3 and TRBJ2-7; D is unresolved. Trimming took off 0 bases at V and 3 bases at J, with 9 bases between the two ends. Per germline, CDR1 ENHRY and CDR2 SYGVKD. The CDR3 loop spans 14 amino acids. CDR3: CAISESTQFYEQYF. The CDR3 nucleotides read TGTGCCATCAGTGAGTCAACACAGTTCTACGAGCAGTACTTC.

The chain recombines TRBV7-9 with TRBJ1-1; a possible D gene is TRBD1 (5 bases). V lost 0 bases, J lost 6 bases, and 17 bases lay in between. Germline-derived CDR1 and CDR2 are SEHNR and FQNEAQ (reference sequence). This CDR3 is built from 16 residues. CDR3 bases: TGTGCCAGCAGCTTAGCGAAGGATCAGGGAAGTGCTGAAGCTTTCTTT. It translates to CASSLAKDQGSAEAFF.

The chain is built from TRBV5-1 and TRBJ2-1; 15 positions match TRBD2. This CDR3 region has 17 residues. V shed 4 bases, J shed 4 bases, and the junction held 6 bases outside the gene matches. Germline lookup yields CDR1 SGHRS and CDR2 YFSETQ. In DNA, the CDR3 is TGCGCCAGCAGCAACGGACTAGCGGGAGGGGCATACAATGAGCAGTTCTTC. As protein: CASSNGLAGGAYNEQFF.

The chain joins TRBV19 to TRBJ2-7, with TRBD2 identical over 7 bases. The CDR3 length is 15 residues. Germline-derived CDR1 and CDR2 are LNHDA and SQIVND (reference sequence). Losses at the gene ends were 3 bases for V and 4 bases for J; bases not matched to a gene: 9. Here the CDR3 reads CASSIQSGNMYEQYF. CDR3 nucleotide sequence: TGTGCCAGTAGTATCCAGAGCGGGAATATGTACGAGCAGTACTTC.

The CDR3 protein is CASSRGNGRDTSYEQYF. The CDR3 nucleotides are TGCGCCAGCAGCCGAGGTAATGGCCGGGACACCTCCTACGAGCAGTACTTC. The J gene is TRBJ2-7, the V gene TRBV4-1; tentatively, D is TRBD1 (6 bases). Germline CDR1 reads MGHRA; CDR2 reads YSYEKL. This CDR3 is 17 amino acids long. V shed 4 bases and J shed 0 bases, with 19 bases lying between them.

This clone was seen more than once but under ten times. In DNA form, the CDR3 reads TGTGCCAGCAGCATCAGCGGGGCCAACTATGGCTACACCTTC. Its translation: CASSISGANYGYTF. The V and J genes are TRBV6-1 and TRBJ1-2; TRBD1 might be the D (5 bases). CDR3 length: 14 residues. Trimming removed 6 bases at V and 2 bases at J, with 13 bases between. CDR1 and CDR2 from the germline V gene are MNHNS and SASEGT.

This chain connects TRBV9 to TRBJ2-7; D unresolved. The germline V gene encodes CDR1 SGDLS and CDR2 YYNGEE. V was trimmed by 0 bases and J by 2 bases, leaving 9 bases between them. This CDR3 region has 14 residues. CDR3 sequence reads: CASSVGSFAYEQYF. The CDR3 DNA reads as TGTGCCAGCAGCGTAGGAAGCTTCGCCTACGAGCAGTACTTC.

The chain employs TRBV7-9 and TRBJ1-2; D is uncertain. The germline gives CDR1 SEHNR, CDR2 FQNEAQ (reference sequence). Trimming removed 2 bases at V and 3 bases at J, with 10 bases between. The CDR3 is made up of 14 amino acids. The CDR3: CASSLNTADYGYTF. The CDR3 region has the DNA TGTGCCAGCAGCTTAAACACGGCGGACTATGGCTACACCTTC. Together with reference TRBV7-9 and TRBJ1-2, the CDR3 gives the full variable domain: DTGVSQNPRHKITKRGQNVTFRCDPISEHNRLYWYRQTLGQGPEFLTYFQNEAQLEKSRLLSDRFSAERPKGSFSTLEIQRTEQGDSAMYLCASSLNTADYGYTFGSGTRLTVV.

This chain connects TRBV6-5 to TRBJ2-1; TRBD2 is a possible D gene (6 bases). The CDR3 runs 14 residues. The germline CDR1 and CDR2 sequences are MNHEY and SVGAGI. Trimming stripped 0 bases from V and 8 bases from J, with 11 bases between. The CDR3 bases are TGTGCCAGCAGTTACTCCCGGGACTTTTATGAGCAGTTCTTC. Residues: CASSYSRDFYEQFF.

This chain links TRBV5-8 with TRBJ1-5; TRBD1 matches at 11 bases. The CDR3 runs 15 residues. CDR1 SGHTS and CDR2 YDEGEE come from the germline V gene. Germline trimming cut 4 bases from V and 7 bases from J; bases unmatched to any gene: 7. For the CDR3, the DNA is TGTGCCAGCAGCCCTGGGACAGGGGGTTACCAGCCCCAGCATTTT. Protein sequence: CASSPGTGGYQPQHF.

This clone has just a few counts. The chain joins TRBV27 to TRBJ2-3; 7 bases line up with TRBD2. Trimming removed 5 bases from V and 4 bases from J; junction bases left unmatched: 9. The CDR3 has 15 residues. Germline CDR1 and CDR2: MNHEY and SMNVEV (reference sequence). For the CDR3, the DNA is TGTGCCAGCAGTAACCTACTAGCGAACGCAGATACGCAGTATTTT. Residues: CASSNLLANADTQYF.

This chain uses TRBV28 with TRBJ2-2, with D possibly matching TRBD2 (5 bases). Deletions cut 8 bases from V and 4 bases from J, with 14 bases between. CDR1 is MDHEN, CDR2 SYDVKM, per germline. The CDR3 totals 14 residues. This CDR3 reads CASFRRLGTGELFF. The CDR3 DNA reads as TGTGCCAGCTTCCGGAGGTTGGGCACCGGGGAGCTGTTTTTT.

This chain links TRBV5-6 with TRBJ2-3, with TRBD1 matching 8 bases. The CDR3 length is 15 residues. V lost 1 base and J lost 3; bases outside the gene matches: 4. Germline V lookup: CDR1 SGHDT, CDR2 YYEEEE. Here the CDR3 DNA reads TGTGCCAGCAGCTTGCAGGGGGCTGGGACAGATACGCAGTATTTT. Translated, it gives CASSLQGAGTDTQYF. Together with reference TRBV5-6 and TRBJ2-3, the CDR3 gives the full variable domain: DAGVTQSPTHLIKTRGQQVTLRCSPKSGHDTVSWYQQALGQGPQFIFQYYEEEERQRGNFPDRFSGHQFPNYSSELNVNALLLGDSALYLCASSLQGAGTDTQYFGPGTRLTVL.

This rearrangement joins TRBV7-2 to TRBJ2-1; 7 bases map to TRBD1. This CDR3 region has 15 residues. V trimming: 6 bases; J trimming: 2 bases; junction bases outside the gene matches: 7. Germline CDR1 and CDR2: SGHTA and FQGNSA. The CDR3 reads CASRLTTGTYNEQFF. The CDR3 region has the DNA TGTGCCAGCAGGTTGACGACAGGGACCTACAATGAGCAGTTCTTC.

The chain carries TRBV4-3 and TRBJ2-5; 9 bases map to TRBD2. The J segment lost 5 bases and the V segment lost 4 bases, leaving 8 bases of the junction unmatched. CDR3 length: 15 amino acids. CDR1 LGHNA and CDR2 YSLEER come from the germline V gene. Here the CDR3 reads CASSRRGGGAETQYF. In DNA form, the CDR3 reads TGCGCCAGCAGCCGCCGGGGCGGGGGGGCGGAGACCCAGTACTTC.

The genes are TRBV9 and TRBJ2-2; 7 bases map to TRBD1. The junction had 3 bases not matched to a gene; V was cut back by 3 bases and J by 4 bases. The length of the CDR3 is 14 residues. The germline CDR1 and CDR2 sequences are SGDLS and YYNGEE. The CDR3 coding sequence is TGTGCCAGCAGCGGAGACAGGGCCACCGGGGAGCTGTTTTTT. It encodes CASSGDRATGELFF.

The chain combines TRBV28 with TRBJ1-2; 7 bases are a match to TRBD1. This CDR3 has 14 amino acids. J was trimmed by 0 bases and V by 6 bases; bases with no gene match: 4. Germline CDR1 reads MDHEN; CDR2 reads SYDVKM. CDR3 nucleotide sequence: TGTGCCAGCAGACACAGGGGATCTAACTATGGCTACACCTTC. Its translation: CASRHRGSNYGYTF.